A selection of T cell receptor beta chains follows, all from one sample in a study of cytomegalovirus exposure and HLA in healthy donors. TCRdb's table, derived via immunoSEQ multiplex PCR, lists solely in-frame clones and lacks some. The table lists approximately 130,000 clones, approximately 78% of them singletons. The sequencing input was PBMCs. These receptor sequences come from a woman between 45 and 65 years old in good health and CMV-seropositive. Both conserved end residues are part of each CDR3. Fields, in order: V gene, CDR3 length, clone size, D gene, J gene, CDR3 protein, CDR3 DNA. A D gene is named only where the DNA matches it firmly. Expanded clones are given a class, and other clones once, few, many or no size at all.

TRBV29-1,16,-,-,TRBJ1-2,CSVASFPRGAYDGYTF,TGCAGCGTTGCCTCTTTTCCAAGGGGCGCGTACGATGGCTACACCTTC
TRBV6-6,14,-,TRBD2,TRBJ2-5,CASSTGTRIETQYF,TGTGCCAGCAGCACCGGGACTAGAATTGAGACCCAGTACTTC
TRBV6-6,13,-,-,TRBJ1-1,CASANQGFTEAFF,TGTGCCAGCGCCAATCAGGGGTTTACTGAAGCTTTCTTT
TRBV11-2,15,few,-,TRBJ2-3,CASSPKGESTDTQYF,TGTGCCAGCAGCCCGAAGGGGGAGTCCACAGATACGCAGTATTTT
TRBV27,16,-,-,TRBJ2-7,CASSSSGGERTYEQYF,TGTGCCAGCAGTTCCTCGGGGGGCGAGAGGACCTACGAGCAGTACTTC
TRBV7-8,16,-,-,TRBJ1-6,CASSLAGWGVNSPLHF,TGTGCCAGCAGCTTAGCGGGGTGGGGAGTAAATTCACCCCTCCACTTT
TRBV7-2,14,-,-,TRBJ1-2,CASSLGVAAYGYTF,TGTGCCAGCAGCTTAGGAGTAGCGGCCTATGGCTACACCTTC
TRBV30,14,-,-,TRBJ1-2,CAWSVLYTNYGYTF,TGTGCCTGGAGTGTACTATACACTAACTATGGCTACACCTTC
TRBV6-5,14,-,TRBD1,TRBJ2-7,CASRANRGRHEQYF,TGTGCCAGCAGAGCAAACAGGGGGCGGCACGAGCAGTACTTC
TRBV29-1,10,-,-,TRBJ2-4,CSVIRDIQYF,TGCAGCGTTATCCGGGACATTCAGTACTTC
TRBV27,16,-,TRBD1,TRBJ2-7,CASSRQGWGGSYEQYF,TGTGCCAGCAGCCGACAGGGTTGGGGTGGCTCCTACGAGCAGTACTTC
TRBV2,11,-,-,TRBJ1-1,CASEQVEEAFF,TGTGCCAGCGAGCAAGTTGAAGAAGCTTTCTTT
TRBV5-1,15,-,-,TRBJ2-3,CASSSSPESGRTQYF,TGCGCCAGCAGCAGTAGCCCCGAGTCTGGTCGGACGCAGTATTTT
TRBV28,16,-,TRBD1,TRBJ2-7,CASTTTPGQGEYEQYF,TGTGCCAGCACCACTACACCGGGACAGGGGGAATACGAGCAGTACTTC
TRBV7-2,14,-,TRBD1,TRBJ2-5,CASSSNRGKETQYF,TGTGCCAGCAGTTCTAACAGGGGAAAAGAGACCCAGTACTTC
TRBV19,13,few,-,TRBJ1-1,CASTPYMNTEAFF,TGTGCCAGTACTCCTTATATGAACACTGAAGCTTTCTTT
TRBV27,13,few,-,TRBJ1-1,CASSITSFSEAFF,TGTGCCAGCAGTATAACAAGTTTCTCCGAAGCTTTCTTT
TRBV7-8,13,-,-,TRBJ2-7,CAGSSRASYEQYF,TGTGCCGGCAGCTCCAGGGCTTCCTACGAGCAGTACTTC
TRBV30,11,-,-,TRBJ1-6,CAWKWASPLHF,TGTGCCTGGAAGTGGGCTTCACCCCTCCACTTT
TRBV7-8,15,-,TRBD2,TRBJ2-7,CASSPPKRERHEQYF,TGTGCCAGCAGCCCGCCTAAGCGGGAGAGACACGAGCAGTACTTC
TRBV28,15,-,-,TRBJ1-2,CASSERQVRDYGYTF,TGTGCCAGCAGTGAAAGACAGGTCAGGGACTATGGCTACACCTTC
TRBV28,14,-,-,TRBJ1-2,CASRIVRDIRGYTF,TGTGCCAGCAGGATTGTTCGTGATATACGGGGCTACACCTTC
TRBV28,14,-,-,TRBJ1-2,CASSLREVYYGYTF,TGTGCCAGCAGTTTAAGGGAGGTGTACTATGGCTACACCTTC
TRBV7-3,13,-,TRBD1,TRBJ1-1,CASSLYRGTEAFF,TGTGCCAGCAGCTTATACAGGGGCACTGAAGCTTTCTTT
TRBV6-1,14,-,-,TRBJ2-7,CASSEGPLAYEQYF,TGTGCCAGCAGTGAAGGGCCCTTAGCGTACGAGCAGTACTTC
TRBV27,15,-,TRBD1,TRBJ1-5,CASSLSAGGRKPQHF,TGTGCCAGCAGTTTATCAGCAGGGGGCAGAAAGCCCCAGCATTTT
TRBV5-1,16,-,TRBD1,TRBJ2-2,CASSLGQGDYTGELFF,TGCGCCAGCAGTTTAGGACAGGGGGATTACACCGGGGAGCTGTTTTTT
TRBV6-5,15,-,-,TRBJ2-1,CASSTGTVTYNEQFF,TGTGCCAGCAGTACCGGGACTGTGACCTACAATGAGCAGTTCTTC
TRBV5-1,19,few,TRBD1,TRBJ1-1,CASSLKWNTRDRGNTEAFF,TGCGCCAGCAGCTTGAAATGGAATACTAGGGACAGGGGGAACACTGAAGCTTTCTTT
TRBV6-1,14,few,TRBD1,TRBJ1-1,CASSEAGQSTEAFF,TGTGCCAGCAGTGAAGCGGGACAGTCAACTGAAGCTTTCTTT
TRBV28,16,-,-,TRBJ1-2,CASSSIQGLKDYGYTF,TGTGCCAGCAGCTCTATCCAGGGGTTAAAGGACTATGGCTACACCTTC
TRBV18,14,-,TRBD2,TRBJ2-1,CASSRTSGRDEQFF,TGTGCCAGCTCACGCACTAGCGGGAGGGATGAGCAGTTCTTC
TRBV6-1,15,-,TRBD1,TRBJ1-4,CASSEGGTVNEKLFF,TGTGCCAGCAGTGAAGGCGGGACAGTAAATGAAAAACTGTTTTTT
TRBV11-3,13,-,-,TRBJ1-1,CASSLGEGTEAFF,TGTGCCAGCAGCTTAGGGGAGGGGACTGAAGCTTTCTTT
TRBV4-1,14,-,-,TRBJ1-5,CASSQDSLDQPQHF,TGCGCCAGCAGCCAAGACAGTCTGGATCAGCCCCAGCATTTT
TRBV18,17,-,-,TRBJ2-3,CASSPPGGLGGTDTQYF,TGTGCCAGCTCACCCCCCGGGGGATTGGGAGGCACAGATACGCAGTATTTT
TRBV7-6,15,once,-,TRBJ2-4,CASSSRQGAKNIQYF,TGTGCCAGCAGCTCGAGGCAGGGCGCCAAAAACATTCAGTACTTC
TRBV2,13,-,-,TRBJ1-5,CASKGPGRQPQHF,TGTGCCAGCAAGGGGCCCGGGCGTCAGCCCCAGCATTTT
TRBV5-1,16,few,TRBD2,TRBJ2-7,CASSNGLAGGPYEQYF,TGCGCCAGCAGCAACGGACTAGCGGGAGGGCCCTACGAGCAGTACTTC
TRBV5-1,17,-,-,TRBJ2-1,CASSPRQIFSSYNEQFF,TGCGCCAGCAGCCCCCGACAGATTTTCAGCTCCTACAATGAGCAGTTCTTC
TRBV18,19,-,TRBD2,TRBJ2-3,CASSPRGTSGRATADTQYF,TGTGCCAGCTCACCAAGGGGGACTAGCGGGAGGGCCACCGCGGATACGCAGTATTTT
TRBV29-1,13,-,-,TRBJ2-1,CSSSSAPFNEQFF,TGCAGCTCCTCTAGTGCCCCATTCAATGAGCAGTTCTTC
TRBV2,15,-,-,TRBJ1-5,CASSGGRLSNQPQHF,TGTGCCAGCAGTGGGGGCAGGTTGAGCAATCAGCCCCAGCATTTT
TRBV28,15,-,TRBD1,TRBJ2-5,CASSLVQGAVETQYF,TGTGCCAGCAGTTTGGTACAGGGGGCCGTAGAGACCCAGTACTTC
TRBV4-3,16,-,-,TRBJ1-1,CASSQGGGRMNTEAFF,TGCGCCAGCAGCCAAGGGGGGGGCCGAATGAACACTGAAGCTTTCTTT
TRBV10-3,14,-,-,TRBJ1-1,CAITPTGRGTEAFF,TGTGCCATCACCCCGACAGGTCGCGGCACTGAAGCTTTCTTT